The 12 T cell receptor beta chains in this list originate from one sample, sequenced in a study of regulatory T cells in long-lasting Graves disease. Time point of the sample: newly diagnosed GD, antithyroid drugs for less than 3 months. PBMC-extracted RNA yielded the TCR library. Relying on iRepertoire HTBI primers and Arm-PCR of CDR3 regions, the team built TCR beta libraries. Each CDR3 protein gets one entry after TCRdb re-called the multiplex PCR reads with MiXCR. The sample has 200,000 to 250,000 distinct CDR3 sequences; 20% to 25% are singletons. Source: peripheral blood mononuclear cells (PBMCs), taken at new diagnosis, from a patient treated with antithyroid drugs. The receptors derive from a female donor with Graves disease.

There are many counts of this clonotype. The chain uses TRBV28 and TRBJ1-6, with D perhaps matching TRBD1 (5 bases). The germline CDR1 and CDR2 sequences are MDHEN and SYDVKM. The CDR3 totals 14 residues. The ends were cut back, 11 bases at V and 5 bases at J, with 16 bases in the middle. CDR3 DNA sequence: TGTGCCGCTCGAACGGGGGAGCATAATTCACCCCTCCACTTT. Its protein product is CAARTGEHNSPLHF.

This clonotype has at least ten counts. This rearrangement joins TRBV10-1 to TRBJ1-1; no clear D. Trimming left V 2 bases short and J 5 bases short, with 12 bases between. The CDR3 spans 14 residues. Germline assignment: CDR1 WNHNN and CDR2 SYGVQD (reference sequence). The CDR3 DNA reads as TGCGCCAGCAGTGAGGTTACGGGAGTGACTGAAGCTTTCTTT. It codes for CASSEVTGVTEAFF.

This clonotype was counted a single time. Germline is not matched at one junction end, which may reflect a read error. This chain joins TRBV19 and TRBJ2-7, with TRBD2 matching over 8 bases. Germline assignment: CDR1 LNHDA and CDR2 SQIVND (reference sequence). The CDR3 extends over 13 amino acids. The CDR3 sequence is CASSGLAGTERYF. CDR3 nucleotide sequence: TGTGCCAGTAGCGGACTAGCCGGTACCGAGCGGTACTTC.

This clonotype has a count of ten or more. The chain employs TRBV10-3 and TRBJ1-2; no firm D call. Deletions cut 6 bases from V and 4 bases from J, with 15 bases between. Germline-derived CDR1 and CDR2 are ENHRY and SYGVKD. CDR3 size: 14 residues. CDR3 loop: CAIRNGEGTYGYTF. The CDR3 coding sequence is TGTGCCATCAGGAACGGGGAGGGAACCTATGGCTACACCTTC.

About this clonotype: With a far larger clone one base away, a read error is the likely cause. The rearrangement links TRBV2 to TRBJ2-1, with D possibly being TRBD2 (5 bases). The V gene lost 11 bases and the J gene lost 4 bases, with 18 bases spanning the gap. The CDR3 consists of 14 residues. The germline V gene encodes CDR1 SNHLY and CDR2 FYNNEI. The DNA for the CDR3 is TGTGCCGCCAGTGATGCTAGGACTTACAATGAGCAGTTCTTC. It is translated as CAASDARTYNEQFF.

As to this clonotype: A read error may be the cause here, since a much bigger clone is one base away. V usage is TRBV20-1 and J usage is TRBJ2-5; no reliable D call. Trimming took off 7 bases at V and 0 bases at J, with 6 bases between the two ends. The CDR3 runs 11 residues. The germline V gene encodes CDR1 DFQATT and CDR2 SNEGSKA (reference sequence). CDR3 sequence: CSGTDQETQYF. Here the CDR3 DNA reads TGCAGTGGGACCGACCAAGAGACCCAGTACTTC.

This clonotype was picked up a small number of times. The chain has TRBV30 and TRBJ1-2, with D hard to call. CDR1 and CDR2 (germline): GTSNPN, SVGIG (reference sequence). With 3 bases removed from V and 4 bases from J, the gap between germline ends came to 9 bases. This CDR3 has 12 residues. The CDR3 loop reads CAWRGRIYGYTF. The CDR3 DNA sequence: TGTGCCTGGAGAGGGCGGATCTATGGCTACACCTTC.

This clonotype was observed at least ten times. V gene TRBV11-2 combines with J gene TRBJ1-1; D remains unclear. CDR3 length equals 13 residues. Trimming took 0 bases from V and 9 from J, leaving 11 bases between them. Germline V gene lookup returns CDR1 SGHAT and CDR2 FQNNGV. CDR3 sequence reads: CASSLDLVNQAFF. The CDR3 nucleotides are TGTGCCAGCAGCTTAGATTTAGTCAACCAAGCTTTCTTT.

This clonotype was observed at least ten times. The genes are TRBV14 and TRBJ2-1; the D is unclear. The CDR3 extends over 14 amino acids. Germline-derived CDR1 and CDR2 are SGHDN and FVKESK. V lost 4 bases, J lost 7 bases, and 14 bases lay in between. CDR3 bases: TGTGCCAGCAGCCCCCTCGGCCCACGGAATGAGCAGTTCTTC. Translation gives CASSPLGPRNEQFF. Full variable domain (outside the CDR3, taken from reference TRBV14 and TRBJ2-1): EAGVTQFPSHSVIEKGQTVTLRCDPISGHDNLYWYRRVMGKEIKFLLHFVKESKQDESGMPNNRFLAERTGGTYSTLKVQPAELEDSGVYFCASSPLGPRNEQFFGPGTRLTVL.

A remark on this clonotype: This likely came from a read error, as a far larger clone is one base away. The chain employs TRBV11-2 and TRBJ2-5, with D possibly being TRBD1 (6 bases). TRBJ2-1 matches the DNA end more closely, so the J call is doubtful. Germline V CDR1 and CDR2: SGHAT, FQNNGV. The CDR3 loop spans 16 amino acids. CDR3 sequence reads: CASRSLRQVSHNEQFF. The CDR3 DNA reads as TGTGCCAGCAGATCCCTAAGACAGGTTTCCCACAATGAGCAGTTCTTC.

This clonotype was recorded at least ten times. The chain employs TRBV7-2 and TRBJ2-2; the D gene is possibly TRBD1 (7 bases). The V gene's germline CDR1 is SGHTA and CDR2 FQGNSA. The germline V and J ends were trimmed by 5 bases and 5 bases, with 12 bases remaining between them. This CDR3 has 14 residues. The CDR3 sequence is CASSTQGGTGELFF. The CDR3 DNA follows: TGTGCCAGCAGCACCCAGGGGGGTACCGGGGAGCTGTTTTTT.

This clonotype was counted between two and nine times. This chain joins TRBV6-5 and TRBJ1-5, with a weak D call TRBD1 (6 bases). The ends were cut back, 0 bases at V and 5 bases at J, with 8 bases in the middle. Germline V lookup: CDR1 MNHEY, CDR2 SVGAGI. This CDR3 has 14 residues. CDR3 region: CASSYSKGDQPQHF. In DNA, the CDR3 is TGTGCCAGCAGTTACTCGAAGGGGGATCAGCCCCAGCATTTT.